This T cell receptor (beta chain) was obtained from a study of blood T cell repertoires in COVID-19. Cohorts were based on clinical histories the participants reported. Generated by immunoSEQ multiplex PCR, the TCRdb table keeps only in-frame clones and is missing some. Here the sample spans roughly 220,000 clones, around 90% being singletons. Germline values: CDR1 SGHRS, CDR2 YFSETQ. The V end lost 0 bases, the J end lost 3 bases, and 7 bases lay between the germline ends. This CDR3 contains 13 residues. The TCR sequence derives from a woman in her fifties or sixties with acute COVID-19. The chain links TRBV5-1 to TRBJ2-7; unclear D gene. Sequenced input: PBMCs or T cells enriched from blood (not recorded which). DNA of the CDR3: TGCGCCAGCAGCTTGGGCAGGATCTACGAGCAGTACTTC. This codes for CASSLGRIYEQYF.